This note documents a single T cell receptor beta chain sequence. Which antigen it targets is not known. Within one base of it there is no much larger clone, and no base qualities were kept. During the collection period, no infections or other immune events were recorded for the healthy donors. To calibrate time-dependent variance in a beta-binomial model of T-cell clone differential abundance, blood repertoires from healthy donors were used as a training cohort. The training cohort included 10 or so healthy donors, of whom 3 were female and 7 were male. Donor ages ranged from about 29 to 70 years, with an average of roughly 46 years. Whole blood, obtained from a commercial supplier, was collected from each healthy donor at three time points spaced approximately two weeks apart. For immunosequencing, genomic DNA was extracted from unsorted whole blood. These data are taken from a study of identifying expanded T cells in peripheral blood (dated by TCRdb to the late 2010s). About the study as a whole: Four technical replicates, made by sequencing separate aliquots from the same pool of genomic DNA, were compared pairwise. Broad study findings and their caveats: The binomial model flagged roughly 1.2 differentially abundant clones between technical replicates but about 16 over around 2 weeks and roughly 20 over approximately four weeks. Both the number of clones called differentially abundant and the false-positive rate were significantly reduced by the beta-binomial model across all healthy-donor time intervals. The authors expected that biological variance in healthy repertoires might rise further over much longer intervals, such as months to years. In all healthy donors, the variance in clone template counts between samples taken roughly two weeks apart rose significantly as total template count increased.

The immunoSEQ Assay, which relies on bias-controlled multiplex PCR amplification of genomic DNA, was used to profile TCRbeta CDR3 regions. Concerning the study's data processing: The absolute abundance of each unique TCRbeta CDR3 region was quantified after sequences were collapsed and filtered. Differential abundance was tested with a binomial (Fisher-equivalent) model and with a beta-binomial model adding time-dependent variance fitted from healthy donors. Any clone with fewer than 5 combined templates was excluded, and a clone was called differentially abundant if its Benjamini-Hochberg FDR was below 0.01. The form v = (b*log(k)+a)^2 was used to model beta-binomial variance as a function of total template count across the two samples. TCRdb stores this immuneACCESS table with in-frame sequences only. Part of the clones is absent; in the studies checked, under half of the shortfall reflects unresolved V genes, and no reason is known for the rest. V, J and clone size are those of that table, while D and trimming were read from the DNA. The sample table holds 100,000 or so clones, of which roughly nine tenths were seen once. About 18% of the sample rests with the top ten.

V loses 4 bases at its end and J loses 4 bases; junction bases beyond the gene matches: 6. Reading the germline V gene gives CDR1 SNHLY and CDR2 FYNNEI. The CDR3 covers 15 residues, taking in both the cysteine and the phenylalanine. Of all the DNA, just the CDR3 is kept, 45 bases in frame from base 1. This chain joins TRBV2 to TRBJ1-5; 8 bases in the middle match TRBD1. This sequence originates from a person aged 18 to 75 in good health. What was sequenced was blood. CDR3 protein: CASSAETGENQPQHF. The DNA sequence is given as TGTGCCAGCAGTGCGGAGACAGGGGAAAATCAGCCCCAGCATTTT.